Each of the 28 T cell receptor beta chains below was sequenced from the same sample in a study of T cells after yellow fever vaccination. TCRdb re-called the 5' RACE reads with MiXCR, one entry per CDR3 protein. The table lists around 330,000 distinct CDR3 sequences, roughly 3.5% of them singletons, with around 20% in the top ten. Sequencing used PBMCs, obtained on the day of the yellow fever booster vaccination. The receptors come from a man in his late teens or twenties who received the YFV17D yellow fever vaccine.

This rearrangement joins TRBV15 to TRBJ2-3, with 16 bases identical to TRBD2. The CDR3 covers 18 residues. Germline-derived CDR1 and CDR2 are LNHNV and YYDKDF (reference sequence). Germline trimming cut 5 bases from V and 2 bases from J; bases unmatched to any gene: 7. Written as DNA, the CDR3 is TGTGCCACCAGCGCCGGGACTAGCGGGGGGGCCAACACAGATACGCAGTATTTT. Protein sequence: CATSAGTSGGANTDTQYF. The full variable domain, in which reference TRBV15 and TRBJ2-3 provide the parts outside the CDR3, is DAMVIQNPRYQVTQFGKPVTLSCSQTLNHNVMYWYQQKSSQAPKLLFHYYDKDFNNEADTPDNFQSRRPNTSFCFLDIRSPGLGDTAMYLCATSAGTSGGANTDTQYFGPGTRLTVL.

This clonotype turned up a few times. The V call is TRBV12-3 or TRBV12-4, the J call TRBJ2-2; a weak D match, TRBD1 (5 bases). This CDR3 contains 15 residues. V dropped 7 bases and J dropped 4 bases, with 16 bases sitting between them. DNA for the CDR3: TGTGCCAGCACCCCGGGCAGGGATGGCACCGGGGAGCTGTTTTTT. It codes for CASTPGRDGTGELFF.

This clonotype was observed a few times. The chain uses TRBV7-2 and TRBJ1-6; the D gene is possibly TRBD1 (5 bases). Germline loops: CDR1 SGHTA, CDR2 FQGNSA. The CDR3 consists of 16 residues. The ends were cut back, 5 bases at V and 10 bases at J, with 21 bases in the middle. CDR3 coding DNA: TGTGCCAGCAGCCGGAGAGGGACCTTTGGGGGATCACCCCTCCACTTT. The encoded protein is CASSRRGTFGGSPLHF.

The sample holds many counts of this clonotype. The genes are TRBV5-1 and TRBJ1-3, with D unresolved. The germline V and J ends were trimmed by 0 bases and 0 bases, with 10 bases remaining between them. The CDR3 runs to 16 residues. Germline lookup yields CDR1 SGHRS and CDR2 YFSETQ. CDR3 sequence reads: CASSLGTSNSGNTIYF. The DNA for the CDR3 is TGCGCCAGCAGCTTGGGTACCAGCAACTCTGGAAACACCATATATTTT.

This clonotype was detected many times. V usage is TRBV7-9 and J usage is TRBJ2-3; D gene uncertain. Germline CDR1 SEHNR, CDR2 FQNEAQ (reference sequence). The ends were cut back, 6 bases at V and 2 bases at J, with 15 bases in the middle. This CDR3 region has 15 residues. The CDR3 bases are TGTGCCAGCAGGAGGAGCGTCAGAGACACAGATACGCAGTATTTT. The encoded protein is CASRRSVRDTDTQYF.

This clonotype was seen ten or more times. CDR3 sequence (DNA): TGTGCCAGCGGGGGACTTTCGACGGGATCACCCCTCCACTTT. Protein product: CASGGLSTGSPLHF. The gene calls are TRBV3-1 and TRBJ1-6; perhaps TRBD1 as D (5 bases). Trimming pared 8 bases from V and 10 bases from J, leaving 18 bases between. Germline V lookup: CDR1 LGHDT, CDR2 YNNKEL (reference sequence). The CDR3 consists of 14 residues.

At least ten counts were recorded for this clonotype. The chain has TRBV5-1 and TRBJ1-1, with no clear D. V lost 4 bases and J lost 4, with 14 bases in between. The CDR3 consists of 14 residues. Looked up from germline, CDR1 is SGHRS and CDR2 is YFSETQ. The CDR3 region is CASSLERAGTEAFF. CDR3 nucleotide sequence: TGCGCCAGCAGCCTTGAAAGGGCTGGCACTGAAGCTTTCTTT.

This clonotype was seen at least ten times. The genes are TRBV4-2 and TRBJ2-1; 9 bases are shared with TRBD2. V shed 1 base, J shed 5 bases, and the junction held 12 bases outside the gene matches. The CDR3 runs to 18 residues. CDR1 LGHNA and CDR2 YNFKEQ come from the germline V gene. The CDR3: CASSQVLGGTSSHNEQFF. Written as DNA, the CDR3 is TGTGCCAGCAGCCAAGTCTTAGGCGGGACTAGCAGCCACAATGAGCAGTTCTTC.

This clonotype was picked up many times. This chain connects TRBV28 to TRBJ2-7, with D unclear. This CDR3 has 12 residues. V was shortened by 6 bases and J by 9 bases, with 15 bases between the two germline ends. The V gene's germline CDR1 is MDHEN and CDR2 SYDVKM. DNA for the CDR3: TGTGCCAGCAGCTTCGGGCTCACCGGGCAGTACTTC. This gives the protein CASSFGLTGQYF.

This clonotype was counted a few times. This CDR3 reads CATSDSRVLGTGELFF. The CDR3 bases are TGTGCCACCAGTGATTCGAGGGTTCTGGGCACCGGGGAGCTGTTTTTT. This chain links TRBV24-1 with TRBJ2-2, with D tentatively TRBD2 (5 bases). In germline, CDR1 is KGHDR, CDR2 SFDVKD. CDR3 size: 16 residues. The ends were cut back, 2 bases at V and 4 bases at J, with 13 bases in the middle.

This clonotype was picked up many times. The CDR3 here is CASSLEDRAYQPQHF. The CDR3 DNA sequence: TGTGCCAGCAGCTTAGAGGACAGGGCGTATCAGCCCCAGCATTTT. This chain uses TRBV7-9 with TRBJ1-5, with TRBD1 identical over 8 bases. CDR1 and CDR2 (germline): SEHNR, FQNEAQ (reference sequence). V shed 1 base, J shed 5 bases, and the junction held 4 bases outside the gene matches. This CDR3 contains 15 residues. The full variable domain, completed using reference TRBV7-9 and TRBJ1-5, is DTGVSQNPRHKITKRGQNVTFRCDPISEHNRLYWYRQTLGQGPEFLTYFQNEAQLEKSRLLSDRFSAERPKGSFSTLEIQRTEQGDSAMYLCASSLEDRAYQPQHFGDGTRLSIL.

This clonotype appeared many times. The genes are TRBV6-2 or TRBV6-3 and TRBJ2-2; 12 positions match TRBD2. CDR1 and CDR2 from the germline V gene are MNHEY and SVGEGT. The CDR3 sequence is 17 residues long. V was clipped by 7 bases and J by 3 bases; unmatched bases: 9. This chain's CDR3 is CASIPIGTSGHTGELFF. In DNA, the CDR3 is TGTGCCAGCATCCCGATCGGGACTAGCGGGCACACCGGGGAGCTGTTTTTT.

This clonotype was recorded at least ten times. The rearrangement links TRBV27 to TRBJ2-1; D possibly uses TRBD1 or TRBD2 (5 bases each). CDR3 length: 12 amino acids. CDR1 and CDR2 from the germline V gene are MNHEY and SMNVEV (reference sequence). Between the trimmed V and J ends, which lost 5 bases and 7 bases, there was a span of 9 bases. CDR3: CASSVWGNEQFF. DNA for the CDR3: TGTGCCAGCAGTGTCTGGGGGAATGAGCAGTTCTTC.

In its sample, this clonotype was seen many times. The chain carries TRBV7-2 and TRBJ1-6, with D perhaps TRBD1 (5 bases). This CDR3 is built from 14 residues. V dropped 3 bases and J dropped 10 bases, with 13 bases sitting between them. Germline loops: CDR1 SGHTA, CDR2 FQGNSA. CDR3 residues: CASSLQGKDSPLHF. As DNA, the CDR3 is TGTGCCAGCAGCTTGCAGGGAAAAGACTCACCCCTCCACTTT. Looking up the rest from reference TRBV7-2 and TRBJ1-6 gives the full variable domain: GAGVSQSPSNKVTEKGKDVELRCDPISGHTALYWYRQSLGQGLEFLIYFQGNSAPDKSGLPSDRFSAERTGGSVSTLTIQRTQQEDSAVYLCASSLQGKDSPLHFGNGTRLTVT.

This clonotype was recorded a few times. The chain joins TRBV3-1 to TRBJ1-1, with TRBD1 identical over 10 bases. The CDR3 runs 16 residues. Germline loops: CDR1 LGHDT, CDR2 YNNKEL (reference sequence). J gave up 11 bases and V 3 bases, and 15 bases lay outside the gene matches. The CDR3 sequence is CASSHRQTGGRTGAFF. The CDR3 DNA follows: TGTGCCAGCAGCCATAGACAGACAGGGGGCCGCACTGGGGCTTTCTTT.

This clonotype was observed many times. The CDR3 coding sequence is TGTGCCACCAGTGACCATACCACCGGGGAGCTGTTTTTT. This encodes CATSDHTTGELFF. The chain is built from TRBV24-1 and TRBJ2-2; D unresolved. Germline CDR1 KGHDR, CDR2 SFDVKD. Trimming shortened V by 4 bases and J by 4 bases, and 6 bases separated the two germline ends. The CDR3 extends over 13 amino acids.

This clonotype was picked up many times. The chain carries TRBV12-3 or TRBV12-4 and TRBJ2-2; D perhaps matches TRBD2 (6 bases). The CDR3 covers 15 residues. V was trimmed by 3 bases and J by 1 base, leaving 9 bases between them. CDR3 in DNA: TGTGCCAGCAGTTTCTTGGGAGGGAACACCGGGGAGCTGTTTTTT. Translation: CASSFLGGNTGELFF.

The CDR3 DNA is TGTGCCAGCAGCTTGGCCGGCCTGAGTCGCACAGATACGCAGTATTTT. It is translated as CASSLAGLSRTDTQYF. The rearrangement links TRBV5-4 to TRBJ2-3; D is unresolved. The CDR3 extends over 16 amino acids. Germline-derived CDR1 and CDR2 are SGHNT and YYREEE (reference sequence). V was clipped by 0 bases and J by 1 base, with 12 bases between them. Filled out from reference TRBV5-4 and TRBJ2-3, the complete variable domain reads ETGVTQSPTHLIKTRGQQVTLRCSSQSGHNTVSWYQQALGQGPQFIFQYYREEENGRGNFPPRFSGLQFPNYSSELNVNALELDDSALYLCASSLAGLSRTDTQYFGPGTRLTVL.

This clonotype was seen a handful of times. The J gene is TRBJ1-1, the V gene TRBV4-1; tentatively, D is TRBD1 (6 bases). Per germline, CDR1 MGHRA and CDR2 YSYEKL. Trimming cost V 3 bases and J 4 bases, with 21 bases left between them. The CDR3 is made up of 17 amino acids. CDR3 sequence reads: CASSHFPGGGQGTEAFF. The CDR3 DNA sequence: TGCGCCAGCAGCCACTTCCCTGGGGGGGGGCAGGGCACTGAAGCTTTCTTT.

This clonotype was picked up a small number of times. This chain links TRBV4-1 with TRBJ1-5; D gene uncertain. Trimming left V 0 bases short and J 6 bases short, with 6 bases between. The CDR3 runs to 13 residues. Germline assignment: CDR1 MGHRA and CDR2 YSYEKL. The CDR3 DNA follows: TGCGCCAGCAGCCAAGATTGGGTTCAGCCCCAGCATTTT. Translating gives CASSQDWVQPQHF.

This clonotype was recorded at least ten times. The rearrangement links TRBV5-5 to TRBJ2-7; no clear D. The CDR3 sequence is 13 residues long. Trimming removed 4 bases from V and 3 bases from J, with 11 bases in between. Germline V gene sequence: CDR1 SGHKS, CDR2 YYEKEE (reference sequence). The CDR3 region is CASSRPTDYEQYF. In nucleotides, the CDR3 is TGTGCCAGCAGCCGCCCCACAGACTACGAGCAGTACTTC. Looking up the rest from reference TRBV5-5 and TRBJ2-7 gives the full variable domain: DAGVTQSPTHLIKTRGQQVTLRCSPISGHKSVSWYQQVLGQGPQFIFQYYEKEERGRGNFPDRFSARQFPNYSSELNVNALLLGDSALYLCASSRPTDYEQYFGPGTRLTVT.

The chain uses TRBV7-9 and TRBJ2-1; D perhaps matches TRBD2 (5 bases). Deletions cut 3 bases from V and 6 bases from J, with 6 bases between. The germline V gene has CDR1 SEHNR and CDR2 FQNEAQ (reference sequence). The CDR3 spans 12 residues. CDR3 in amino acids: CASSLTTNEQFF. CDR3 bases: TGTGCCAGCAGCTTGACTACCAATGAGCAGTTCTTC.

This clonotype was seen at least ten times. The chain links TRBV5-5 to TRBJ2-3; the D call may be TRBD1 or TRBD2 (5 bases each). The ends were cut back, 4 bases at V and 1 base at J, with 25 bases in the middle. CDR1 and CDR2 from the germline V gene are SGHKS and YYEKEE (reference sequence). CDR3 size: 19 residues. For the CDR3, the DNA is TGTGCCAGCAGCCTGGGGCTACTACTAGGAGGCGAGGGCACAGATACGCAGTATTTT. This sequence encodes CASSLGLLLGGEGTDTQYF.

The gene calls are TRBV6-5 and TRBJ2-5; TRBD1 aligns across 8 bases. The CDR3 length is 13 residues. Germline-derived CDR1 and CDR2 are MNHEY and SVGAGI. Trimming took 7 bases from V and 4 from J; bases not matched to a gene: 5. The chain's CDR3 is CASTGQGRETQYF. The CDR3 nucleotides are TGTGCCAGCACCGGACAGGGACGAGAGACCCAGTACTTC.

This clonotype was counted at least ten times. The chain joins TRBV9 to TRBJ2-5; 8 bases are shared with TRBD1. CDR1 and CDR2 from the germline V gene are SGDLS and YYNGEE. This CDR3 is 15 amino acids long. J lost 5 bases, V lost 4 bases, and 10 bases had no gene match. The CDR3 bases are TGTGCCAGCAGCCCCCCAGGGGGCCTGATGGAGACCCAGTACTTC. It translates to CASSPPGGLMETQYF.

V gene TRBV11-2 combines with J gene TRBJ1-1; tentatively, D is TRBD1 (6 bases). Trimming shortened V by 7 bases and J by 1 base, and 10 bases separated the two germline ends. There are 13 residues in the CDR3. The germline V gene encodes CDR1 SGHAT and CDR2 FQNNGV. CDR3 protein: CASISRGNTEAFF. The CDR3 nucleotides read TGTGCCAGCATAAGCAGGGGGAACACTGAAGCTTTCTTT. The complete variable domain, with remaining parts taken from reference TRBV11-2 and TRBJ1-1, reads EAGVAQSPRYKIIEKRQSVAFWCNPISGHATLYWYQQILGQGPKLLIQFQNNGVVDDSQLPKDRFSAERLKGVDSTLKIQPAKLEDSAVYLCASISRGNTEAFFGQGTRLTVV.

This clonotype came up many times. V usage is TRBV7-9 and J usage is TRBJ2-5; D may be TRBD1 (6 bases). The V end was cut by 3 bases, the J end by 9 bases, with 17 bases between. The germline V gene encodes CDR1 SEHNR and CDR2 FQNEAQ (reference sequence). The CDR3 runs 14 residues. CDR3 sequence: CASSFQDSTKAQYF. DNA for the CDR3: TGTGCCAGCAGCTTCCAGGACAGCACGAAGGCCCAGTACTTC. The variable domain in full, with the rest retrieved from reference TRBV7-9 and TRBJ2-5, is DTGVSQNPRHKITKRGQNVTFRCDPISEHNRLYWYRQTLGQGPEFLTYFQNEAQLEKSRLLSDRFSAERPKGSFSTLEIQRTEQGDSAMYLCASSFQDSTKAQYFGPGTRLLVL.

This clonotype was counted many times. The chain joins TRBV5-1 to TRBJ2-7, with 8 bases lining up with TRBD1. Losses at the gene ends were 4 bases for V and 4 bases for J; bases not matched to a gene: 4. This CDR3 is built from 13 residues. Germline CDR1 and CDR2: SGHRS and YFSETQ. The chain's CDR3 is CASSQQGDYEQYF. For the CDR3, the DNA is TGCGCCAGCAGCCAACAGGGGGATTACGAGCAGTACTTC.